Listed below are T cell receptor beta chains from one sample, sequenced in a study of cytomegalovirus exposure and HLA in healthy donors. TCRdb keeps only in-frame clones here, not all; method: immunoSEQ multiplex PCR. Seen here are about 160,000 clones, about 82% observed once, and the top ten hold 6% to 9%. The sequencing sample was made of PBMCs. These receptors all stem from a woman in her 30s in good health and CMV-seropositive. Each CDR3 is given with its conserved first and last residue. Fields, in order: D gene, J gene, V gene, clone size, CDR3 DNA, CDR3 protein. A D gene is named only where the DNA matches it firmly. Clone size, where shown, is once, few, many, or a class for clones that have expanded.

>-|TRBJ1-1|TRBV25-1|once
TGTGCCAGCAGTCAACTTAGCAGAAACACTGAAGCTTTCTTT
CASSQLSRNTEAFF
>-|TRBJ2-2|TRBV5-6|few
TGTGCCAGCAGCTTGTATAACGGGGAGCTGTTTTTT
CASSLYNGELFF
>TRBD1|TRBJ2-3|TRBV7-3|-
TGTGCCAGCAGCTCGGGACAGACCACAGATACGCAGTATTTT
CASSSGQTTDTQYF
>TRBD1|TRBJ1-1|TRBV28|-
TGTGCCAGCATCCCGGGACAGCTTAACACTGAAGCTTTCTTT
CASIPGQLNTEAFF
>TRBD1|TRBJ1-2|TRBV19|-
TGTGCCAGTAGGAGGGACAGGGGCCGTTACTATGGCTACACCTTC
CASRRDRGRYYGYTF
>TRBD2|TRBJ2-5|TRBV5-6|-
TGTGCCAGCAGCACCTTTAGCGGGGTTGGCCAAGAGACCCAGTACTTC
CASSTFSGVGQETQYF
>-|TRBJ2-7|TRBV14|few
TGTGCCAGCAGCCAAGGGCTAGTCCCCACCTACGAGCAGTACTTC
CASSQGLVPTYEQYF
>-|TRBJ1-6|TRBV5-1|-
TGCGCCAGCAGGGACACTAACTCACCCCTCCACTTT
CASRDTNSPLHF
>TRBD1|TRBJ2-2|TRBV4-3|-
TGCGCCAGCAGCCAAACCGACAGGGGGGACACCGGGGAGCTGTTTTTT
CASSQTDRGDTGELFF
>TRBD2|TRBJ2-3|TRBV30|-
TGTGCCTTGTCGTCTTTGGGTCTAGCGGGGGCCGGGGGAGATACGCAGTATTTT
CALSSLGLAGAGGDTQYF
>-|TRBJ2-1|TRBV9|-
TGTGCCAGCAGCGTCGAGGATGAGCAGTTCTTC
CASSVEDEQFF
>TRBD1|TRBJ1-2|TRBV6-6|-
TGTGCCAGCAGTTTGGACAGGGGGCTTTCGAGCTACACCTTC
CASSLDRGLSSYTF
>TRBD2|TRBJ2-7|TRBV4-3|-
TGCGCCAGCAGCCAAGAAGGGAGGGCCTACGAGCAGTACTTC
CASSQEGRAYEQYF
>-|TRBJ1-6|TRBV6-6|-
TGTGCCAGTCAGAGGCAGATTAATTCACCCCTCCACTTT
CASQRQINSPLHF
>-|TRBJ1-3|TRBV18|-
TGTGCCAGCTCACCATCGGGAGGAAACACCATATATTTT
CASSPSGGNTIYF
>-|TRBJ2-1|TRBV7-9|-
TGTGCCAGCAGCTCCCTAGATAATGAGCAGTTCTTC
CASSSLDNEQFF
>TRBD1|TRBJ2-7|TRBV29-1|-
TGCAGCGTTGAGGGTGGGGCAGGGGGGCAGTACTTC
CSVEGGAGGQYF
>-|TRBJ1-1|TRBV7-9|once
TGTGCCAGCAGCGGAAAGAGAGGGCAGGGACTCACTGAAGCTTTCTTT
CASSGKRGQGLTEAFF
>TRBD1|TRBJ1-2|TRBV4-3|-
TGCGCCAGCAGCCAAGAACTCCTAAACAGGGGAAACTATGGCTACACCTTC
CASSQELLNRGNYGYTF
>-|TRBJ1-4|TRBV10-3|-
TGTGCCACCGGGAGAACAGAAGGGGGGGGAGAAAAACTGTTTTTT
CATGRTEGGGEKLFF
>-|TRBJ2-3|TRBV10-3|few
TGTGCCATCAGTGACCAACTGACAGATACGCAGTATTTT
CAISDQLTDTQYF
>TRBD1|TRBJ1-1|TRBV28|-
TGTGCCAGCAGTCCTACCGGGACAGGGGGGTACACTGAAGCTTTCTTT
CASSPTGTGGYTEAFF
>-|TRBJ2-7|TRBV7-8|few
TGTGCCAGCAACTTAAAGCAGGCCTACGAGCAGTACTTC
CASNLKQAYEQYF
>TRBD2|TRBJ2-3|TRBV12-5|-
TGTGCTAGTGGTTCTCCCTCTCCCGGGGGGAGCACAGATACGCAGTATTTT
CASGSPSPGGSTDTQYF
>-|TRBJ2-7|TRBV5-1|-
TGCGCCAGCAGCTTGTCGGTACTATCCTACGAGCAGTACTTC
CASSLSVLSYEQYF
>-|TRBJ2-2|TRBV19|-
TGTGCCAGTAGTATCGGACAGTGGGGCACCGGGGAGCTGTTTTTT
CASSIGQWGTGELFF
>-|TRBJ2-6|TRBV7-9|-
TGTGCCAGCAGCAGAACAGGGACTGGGGCCAACGTCCTGACTTTC
CASSRTGTGANVLTF
>TRBD1|TRBJ1-6|TRBV2|-
TGTGCCAGCAGTGGGACAGGGGGAAATTCACCCCTCCACTTT
CASSGTGGNSPLHF
>-|TRBJ1-2|TRBV29-1|-
TGCAGCGTTGATAACGCGGGACTCGCTAACTATGGCTACACCTTC
CSVDNAGLANYGYTF
>-|TRBJ1-3|TRBV10-1|-
TGCGCCAGCAGTGAGTCGAGAGGTTTTGGAGGGGCGAACTTTTCTGGAAACACCATATATTTT
CASSESRGFGGANFSGNTIYF
>-|TRBJ1-2|TRBV7-6|-
TGTGCCAGCAGCCCTCTGGGCAGGGATAACTATGGCTACACCTTC
CASSPLGRDNYGYTF
>-|TRBJ1-1|TRBV2|-
TGTGCCAGCAGTGCATCCGGGGGCACTGAAGCTTTCTTT
CASSASGGTEAFF
>TRBD1|TRBJ2-5|TRBV10-2|-
TGCGCCAGCAGGGCGGGACAGGGGGTTTCGGAGACCCAGTACTTC
CASRAGQGVSETQYF
>-|TRBJ1-2|TRBV25-1|-
TGTGCCAGCAGTGAATACGGGAGGCCCCTCTATGGCTACACCTTC
CASSEYGRPLYGYTF
>-|TRBJ2-5|TRBV9|-
TGTGCCAGCAGTAGACAGGGGAGGGGTGAGACCCAGTACTTC
CASSRQGRGETQYF
>-|TRBJ1-2|TRBV28|-
TGTGCCAGCAGTTCACAGGGTCTCGGCTACACCTTC
CASSSQGLGYTF
>-|TRBJ1-4|TRBV7-9|-
TGTGCCAGCAGCTCACACGCCCGACAGACAACTAATGAAAAACTGTTTTTT
CASSSHARQTTNEKLFF
>TRBD1|TRBJ2-6|TRBV6-1|-
TGTGCCAGCCAGGGGGCATTAGGCGGGGCCAACGTCCTGACTTTC
CASQGALGGANVLTF
>TRBD2|TRBJ2-3|TRBV7-9|-
TGTGCCAGCAGCTTACTAGCGGGGCTTACAGATACGCAGTATTTT
CASSLLAGLTDTQYF
>-|TRBJ2-2|TRBV11-1|-
TGTGCCAGCAGCTCTAGAGTAACTATCGGGGAGCTGTTTTTT
CASSSRVTIGELFF
>-|TRBJ2-7|TRBV6-1|few
TGTGCCAGCAGTGTGGGGACACCTTACTCCTACGAGCAGTACTTC
CASSVGTPYSYEQYF
>-|TRBJ1-1|TRBV21-1|-
TGTGCCAGCAGCCCTCGGGACAGTTGGGGGAACACTGAAGCTTTCTTT
CASSPRDSWGNTEAFF
>-|TRBJ1-1|TRBV12-5|-
TGTGCTAGTGGTCTCAGCGGGGGTAGGGTAGCTTTCTTT
CASGLSGGRVAFF
>TRBD1|TRBJ1-3|TRBV19|-
TGTGCCAGTAGTATTTGGACAGGCTCTGGAAACACCATATATTTT
CASSIWTGSGNTIYF
>-|TRBJ1-5|TRBV6-1|-
TGTGCCAGCACCGTACGGACAGAACAGCCCCAGCATTTT
CASTVRTEQPQHF
>TRBD1|TRBJ1-2|TRBV5-1|few
TGCGCCAGCAGCTTGGGACAGGGGAGGGACTATGGCTACACCTTC
CASSLGQGRDYGYTF
>TRBD1|TRBJ2-7|TRBV5-1|-
TGCGCCAGCAGCCCCACAGGGGGCGAGCAGTACTTC
CASSPTGGEQYF